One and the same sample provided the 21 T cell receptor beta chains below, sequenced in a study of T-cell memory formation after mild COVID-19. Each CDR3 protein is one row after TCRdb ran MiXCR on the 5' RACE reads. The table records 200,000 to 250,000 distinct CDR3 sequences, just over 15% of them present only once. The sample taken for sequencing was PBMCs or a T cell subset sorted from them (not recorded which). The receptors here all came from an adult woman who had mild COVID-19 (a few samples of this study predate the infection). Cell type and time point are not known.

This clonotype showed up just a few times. CDR3 in amino acids: CASSAGEIHNEQFF. The CDR3 DNA is TGTGCCAGCAGTGCGGGGGAGATACACAATGAGCAGTTCTTC. The chain joins TRBV2 to TRBJ2-1, with a possible D match to TRBD2 (6 bases). Germline-derived CDR1 and CDR2 are SNHLY and FYNNEI. Trimming shortened V by 4 bases and J by 5 bases, and 12 bases separated the two germline ends. CDR3 length equals 14 residues.

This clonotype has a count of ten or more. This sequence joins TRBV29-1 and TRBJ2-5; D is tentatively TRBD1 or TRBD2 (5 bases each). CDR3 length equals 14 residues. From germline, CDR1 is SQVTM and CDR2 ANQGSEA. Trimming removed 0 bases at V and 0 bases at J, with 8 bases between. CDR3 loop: CSVEDWGYQETQYF. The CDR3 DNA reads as TGCAGCGTTGAAGATTGGGGGTACCAAGAGACCCAGTACTTC.

CDR3 protein: CASSHRGQGGSYEQYF. The CDR3 nucleotides are TGTGCCAGCAGCCACCGAGGACAGGGGGGTTCCTACGAGCAGTACTTC. V gene TRBV3-1 combines with J gene TRBJ2-7; the match to TRBD1 covers 10 bases. The CDR3 sequence is 16 residues long. The trim removed 3 bases at V and 1 base at J, leaving 6 bases unmatched. Germline V gene sequence: CDR1 LGHDT, CDR2 YNNKEL (reference sequence).

The CDR3 DNA is TGTGCCACCAACTTGGACCGGAGCAATCAGCCCCAGCATTTT. It translates to CATNLDRSNQPQHF. The genes are TRBV15 and TRBJ1-5; D gene ambiguous. V dropped 7 bases and J dropped 1 base, with 11 bases sitting between them. Germline CDR1 and CDR2: LNHNV and YYDKDF (reference sequence). The length of the CDR3 is 14 residues.

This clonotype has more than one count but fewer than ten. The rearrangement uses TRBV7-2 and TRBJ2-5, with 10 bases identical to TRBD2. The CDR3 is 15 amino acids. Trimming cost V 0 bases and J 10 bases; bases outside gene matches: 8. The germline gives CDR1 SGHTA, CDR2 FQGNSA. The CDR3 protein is CASSLASGRAAIQYF. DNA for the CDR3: TGTGCCAGCAGCTTAGCGAGCGGGAGGGCCGCTATCCAGTACTTC.

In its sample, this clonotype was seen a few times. The CDR3 bases are TGTGCCACCAGTGATCCTCCGTCGGATACGCAGTATTTT. Translated: CATSDPPSDTQYF. The V call is TRBV24-1, the J call TRBJ2-3, with unresolved D. Germline lookup yields CDR1 KGHDR and CDR2 SFDVKD. Trimming removed 3 bases at V and 6 bases at J, with 9 bases between. The CDR3 runs 13 residues.

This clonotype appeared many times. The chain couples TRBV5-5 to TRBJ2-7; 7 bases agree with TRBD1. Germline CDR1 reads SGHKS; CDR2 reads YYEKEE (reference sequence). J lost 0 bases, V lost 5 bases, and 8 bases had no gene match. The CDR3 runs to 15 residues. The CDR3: CASSSRGPISYEQYF. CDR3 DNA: TGTGCCAGCAGTTCTAGGGGGCCTATCTCCTACGAGCAGTACTTC.

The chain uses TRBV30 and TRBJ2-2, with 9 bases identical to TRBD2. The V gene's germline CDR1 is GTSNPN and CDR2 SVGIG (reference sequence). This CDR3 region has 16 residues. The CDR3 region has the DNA TGTGCGGAACGGGGGAGTAGCGGGAGTAACACCGGGGAGCTGTTTTTT. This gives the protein CAERGSSGSNTGELFF.

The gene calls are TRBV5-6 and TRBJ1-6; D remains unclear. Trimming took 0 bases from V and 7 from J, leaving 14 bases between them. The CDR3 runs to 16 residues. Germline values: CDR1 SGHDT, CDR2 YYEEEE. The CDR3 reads CASSLEAGRANSPLHF. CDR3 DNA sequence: TGTGCCAGCAGCTTGGAGGCAGGTCGGGCCAATTCACCCCTCCACTTT.

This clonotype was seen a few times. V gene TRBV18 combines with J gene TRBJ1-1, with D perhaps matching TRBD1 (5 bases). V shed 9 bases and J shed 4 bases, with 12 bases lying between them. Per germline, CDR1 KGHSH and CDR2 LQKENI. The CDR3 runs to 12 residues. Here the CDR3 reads CASKEGTTEAFF. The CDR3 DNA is TGTGCCAGTAAGGAGGGGACCACTGAAGCTTTCTTT. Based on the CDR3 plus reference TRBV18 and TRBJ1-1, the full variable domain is NAGVMQNPRHLVRRRGQEARLRCSPMKGHSHVYWYRQLPEEGLKFMVYLQKENIIDESGMPKERFSAEFPKEGPSILRIQQVVRGDSAAYFCASKEGTTEAFFGQGTRLTVV.

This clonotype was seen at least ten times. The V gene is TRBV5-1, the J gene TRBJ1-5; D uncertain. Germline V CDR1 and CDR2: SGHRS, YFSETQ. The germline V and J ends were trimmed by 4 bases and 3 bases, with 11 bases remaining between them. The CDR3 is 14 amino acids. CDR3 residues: CASSPGQFNQPQHF. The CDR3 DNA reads TGCGCCAGCAGCCCCGGGCAGTTCAATCAGCCCCAGCATTTT.

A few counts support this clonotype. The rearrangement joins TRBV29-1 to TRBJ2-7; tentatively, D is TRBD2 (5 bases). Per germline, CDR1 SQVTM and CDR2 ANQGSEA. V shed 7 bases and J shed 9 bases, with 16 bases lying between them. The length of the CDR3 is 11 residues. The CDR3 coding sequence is TGCAGCGCGGTAGAAGCGGCTGCGCAGTACTTC. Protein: CSAVEAAAQYF.

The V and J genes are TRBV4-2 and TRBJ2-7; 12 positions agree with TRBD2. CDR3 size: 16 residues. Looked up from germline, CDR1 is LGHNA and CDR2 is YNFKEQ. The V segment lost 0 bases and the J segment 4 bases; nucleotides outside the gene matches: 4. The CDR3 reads CASSQDTSGRSYEQYF. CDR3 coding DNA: TGTGCCAGCAGCCAAGATACTAGCGGGAGGTCGTACGAGCAGTACTTC.

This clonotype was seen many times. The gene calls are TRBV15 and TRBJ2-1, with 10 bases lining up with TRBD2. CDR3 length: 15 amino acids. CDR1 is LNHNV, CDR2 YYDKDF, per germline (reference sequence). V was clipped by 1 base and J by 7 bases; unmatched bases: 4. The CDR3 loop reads CATSRVERGGNEQFF. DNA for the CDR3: TGTGCCACCAGCAGAGTGGAGCGGGGGGGGAATGAGCAGTTCTTC. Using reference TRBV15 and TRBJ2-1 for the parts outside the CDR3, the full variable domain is DAMVIQNPRYQVTQFGKPVTLSCSQTLNHNVMYWYQQKSSQAPKLLFHYYDKDFNNEADTPDNFQSRRPNTSFCFLDIRSPGLGDTAMYLCATSRVERGGNEQFFGPGTRLTVL.

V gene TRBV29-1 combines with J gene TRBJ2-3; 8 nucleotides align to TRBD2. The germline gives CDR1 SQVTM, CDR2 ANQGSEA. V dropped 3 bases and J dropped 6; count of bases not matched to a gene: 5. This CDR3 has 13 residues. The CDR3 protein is CSVDTRLADTQYF. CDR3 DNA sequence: TGCAGCGTTGATACGAGACTAGCGGATACGCAGTATTTT.

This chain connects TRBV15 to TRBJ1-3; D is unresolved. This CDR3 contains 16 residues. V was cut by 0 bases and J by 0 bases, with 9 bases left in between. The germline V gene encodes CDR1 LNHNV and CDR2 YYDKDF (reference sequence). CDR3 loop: CATSRDGVISGNTIYF. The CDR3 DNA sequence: TGTGCCACCAGCAGAGATGGGGTGATCTCTGGAAACACCATATATTTT.

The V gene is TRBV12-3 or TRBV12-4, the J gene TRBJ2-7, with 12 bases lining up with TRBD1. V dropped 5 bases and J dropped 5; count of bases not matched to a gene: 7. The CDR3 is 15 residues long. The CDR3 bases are TGTGCCAGCAGTGGGGACAGGGGGCGCTGGAACGAGCAGTACTTC. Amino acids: CASSGDRGRWNEQYF.

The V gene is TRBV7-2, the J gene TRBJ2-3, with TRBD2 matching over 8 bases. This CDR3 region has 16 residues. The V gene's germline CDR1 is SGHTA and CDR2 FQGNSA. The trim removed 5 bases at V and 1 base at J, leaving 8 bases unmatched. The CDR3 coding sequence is TGTGCCAGCAGCAGATCGTCAGCGGGAGGCACAGATACGCAGTATTTT. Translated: CASSRSSAGGTDTQYF. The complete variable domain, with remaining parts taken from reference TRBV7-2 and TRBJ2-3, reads GAGVSQSPSNKVTEKGKDVELRCDPISGHTALYWYRQSLGQGLEFLIYFQGNSAPDKSGLPSDRFSAERTGGSVSTLTIQRTQQEDSAVYLCASSRSSAGGTDTQYFGPGTRLTVL.

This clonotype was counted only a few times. The CDR3 DNA is TGTGCCAGCAATGACGCGAACACTGAAGCTTTCTTT. Protein: CASNDANTEAFF. The chain uses TRBV5-8 and TRBJ1-1; D call uncertain. The V gene lost 6 bases and the J gene lost 1 base, with 7 bases spanning the gap. CDR1 and CDR2 (germline): SGHTS, YDEGEE. This CDR3 is built from 12 residues. The full variable domain, rest sourced from reference TRBV5-8 and TRBJ1-1, is EAGVTQSPTHLIKTRGQQATLRCSPISGHTSVYWYQQALGLGLQFLLWYDEGEERNRGNFPPRFSGRQFPNYSSELNVNALELEDSALYLCASNDANTEAFFGQGTRLTVV.

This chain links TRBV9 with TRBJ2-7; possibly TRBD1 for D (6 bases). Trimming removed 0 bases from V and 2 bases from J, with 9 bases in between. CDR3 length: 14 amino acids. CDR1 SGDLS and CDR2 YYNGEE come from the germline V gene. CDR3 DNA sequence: TGTGCCAGCAGCGTAGAGGGGGTAGCCTACGAGCAGTACTTC. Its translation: CASSVEGVAYEQYF.

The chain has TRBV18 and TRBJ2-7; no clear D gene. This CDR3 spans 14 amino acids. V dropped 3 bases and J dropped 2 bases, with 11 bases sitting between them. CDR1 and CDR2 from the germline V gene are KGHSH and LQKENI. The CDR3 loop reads CASSPSIAAYEQYF. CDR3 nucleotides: TGTGCCAGCTCACCCTCGATAGCAGCCTACGAGCAGTACTTC.